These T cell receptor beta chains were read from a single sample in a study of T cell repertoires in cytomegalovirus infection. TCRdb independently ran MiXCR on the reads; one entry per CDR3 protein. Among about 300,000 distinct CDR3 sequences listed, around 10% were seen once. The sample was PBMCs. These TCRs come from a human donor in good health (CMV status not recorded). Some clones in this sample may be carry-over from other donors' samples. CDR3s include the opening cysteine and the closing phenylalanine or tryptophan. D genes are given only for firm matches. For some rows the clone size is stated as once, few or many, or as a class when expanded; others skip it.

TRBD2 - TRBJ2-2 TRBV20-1 TGCAGTGCTAGCGGGGGGGCCAACGGGGAGCTGTTTTTT CSASGGANGELFF
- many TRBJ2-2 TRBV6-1 TGTGCCAGCATGATAGATAACACCGGGGAGCTGTTTTTT CASMIDNTGELFF
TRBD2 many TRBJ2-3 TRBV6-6 TGTGCCAGCAGTTACTCGCGGGGGGGCTGGGCAGATACGCAGTATTTT CASSYSRGGWADTQYF
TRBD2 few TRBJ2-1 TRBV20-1 TGCAGTGCTAGAGTAGTAGCGGGGGAGAATGAGCAGTTCTTC CSARVVAGENEQFF
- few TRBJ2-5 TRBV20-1 TGCAGTGCGGTCAGGGGATTCATGGAGACCCAGTACTTC CSAVRGFMETQYF
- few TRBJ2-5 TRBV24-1 TGTGCCACCAGTGACGGGGGACAGCAAGAGACCCAGTACTTC CATSDGGQQETQYF
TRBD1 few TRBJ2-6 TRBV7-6 TGTGCCAGCAGCTCCCTCGGACAGGGGGCGCCTGGGGCCAACGTCCTGACTTTC CASSSLGQGAPGANVLTF
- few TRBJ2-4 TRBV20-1 TGCAGTGCTGGGACGTCCCTACTAGCCAAAAACATTCAGTACTTC CSAGTSLLAKNIQYF
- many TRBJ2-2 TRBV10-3 TGTGCCATCAGTGAGTCGACAGCCGCGAACACCGGGGAGCTGTTTTTT CAISESTAANTGELFF
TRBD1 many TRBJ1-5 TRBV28 TGTGCCAGCAGTTTACTAAGACAGGGTGGGCCCCAGCATTTT CASSLLRQGGPQHF
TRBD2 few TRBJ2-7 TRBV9 TGTGCCAGCAGCGTAGGTAGCGGGGGGATCTACGAGCAGTACTTC CASSVGSGGIYEQYF
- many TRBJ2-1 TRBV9 TGTGCCAGCAGCGTAGAGTCCTACAATGAGCAGTTCTTC CASSVESYNEQFF
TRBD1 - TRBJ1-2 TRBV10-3 TGTGCCATCGCCCCCGGGACAGGGAGCTATGGCTACACCTTC CAIAPGTGSYGYTF
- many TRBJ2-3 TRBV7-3 TGTGCCAGCAGCTCCTACGGGGATACGCAGTATTTT CASSSYGDTQYF
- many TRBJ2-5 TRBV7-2 TGTGCCAGCAGCTCCCAGGGCCCGCAAGAGACCCAGTACTTC CASSSQGPQETQYF
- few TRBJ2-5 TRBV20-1 TGCAGTGCTAGAAGAGGGAACACCGGGAGCCTCCAAGAGACCCAGTACTTC CSARRGNTGSLQETQYF
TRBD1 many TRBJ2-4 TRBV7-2 TGTGCCAGCAGCTTAGGGAGGGTTGGGACAGGAGGCATTCAGTACTTC CASSLGRVGTGGIQYF
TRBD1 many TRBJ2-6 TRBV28 TGTGCCAGCAGTTTAGTAACAGGGGCTGGGGCCAACGTCCTGACTTTC CASSLVTGAGANVLTF
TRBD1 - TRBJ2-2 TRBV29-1 TGCAGCGTTCGGGACAGGGAGAACACCGGGGAGCTGTTTTTT CSVRDRENTGELFF
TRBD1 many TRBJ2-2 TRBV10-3 TGTGCCATCAGTGGACAGGGGCGCACCGGGGAGCTGTTTTTT CAISGQGRTGELFF
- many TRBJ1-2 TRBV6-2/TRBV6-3 TGTGCCAGCAGTCAGGAGAACTATGGCTACACCTTC CASSQENYGYTF